The T cell receptor (beta chain) described here comes from a study of CD8+ T cells in alopecia areata. Turning to the study itself: In an open-label trial, patients got 5 to 10 mg tofacitinib twice daily.

Investigators isolated RNA and reverse transcribed it into cDNA to act as the sequencing template. Clones were sequenced by immunoSEQ multiplex PCR, and TCRdb holds only the in-frame ones, with some missing. This table has more than 95,000 clones, 30% to 40% appearing once. In its sample, this clone was seen a few times. Its antigen is unknown. Germline CDR1 LGHNA, CDR2 YSLEER. This CDR3 is built from 17 residues. Trimming shortened V by 3 bases and J by 1 base, and 16 bases separated the two germline ends. Peripheral blood and lesional scalp punch biopsies were taken from alopecia areata patients. Study results and limitations: Relative to normal scalp, lesional scalp, especially alopecia totalis/universalis, showed higher clonality. Scalp sample data also include resident alphabeta T cells from normal skin.

Sequencing was performed on CD4+ T cells sorted from blood. The chain links TRBV4-3 to TRBJ2-1, with unresolved D. This receptor was obtained from a human donor with alopecia areata. The CDR3 DNA reads as TGCGCCAGCAGCCATCCCAACCCTGGGGTGTCCTACAATGAGCAGTTCTTC. It specifies CASSHPNPGVSYNEQFF.